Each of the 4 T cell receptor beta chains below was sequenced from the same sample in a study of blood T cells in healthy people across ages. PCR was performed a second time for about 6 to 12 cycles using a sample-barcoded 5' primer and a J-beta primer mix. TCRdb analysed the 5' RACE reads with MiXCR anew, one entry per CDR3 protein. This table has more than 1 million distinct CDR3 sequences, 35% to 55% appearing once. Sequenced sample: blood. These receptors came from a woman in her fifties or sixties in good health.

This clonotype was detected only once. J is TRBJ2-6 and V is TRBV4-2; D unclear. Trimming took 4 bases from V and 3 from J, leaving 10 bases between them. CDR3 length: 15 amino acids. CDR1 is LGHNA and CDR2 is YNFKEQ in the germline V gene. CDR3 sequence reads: CASSPLPGGANVLTF. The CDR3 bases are TGTGCCAGCAGCCCCCTACCTGGTGGGGCCAACGTCCTGACTTTC.

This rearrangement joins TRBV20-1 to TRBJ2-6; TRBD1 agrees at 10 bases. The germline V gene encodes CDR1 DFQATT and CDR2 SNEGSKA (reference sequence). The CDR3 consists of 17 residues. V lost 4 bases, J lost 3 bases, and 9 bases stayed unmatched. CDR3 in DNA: TGCAGTGCTACCGTCAGACAGGGGGCAGATGGGGCCAACGTCCTGACTTTC. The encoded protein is CSATVRQGADGANVLTF.

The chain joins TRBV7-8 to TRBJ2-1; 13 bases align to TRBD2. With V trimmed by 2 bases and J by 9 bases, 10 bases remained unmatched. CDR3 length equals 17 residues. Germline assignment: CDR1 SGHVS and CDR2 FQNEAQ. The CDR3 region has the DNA TGTGCCAGCAGCTTAACCTTACTAGCGGGAGGGTCCAGTGAGCAGTTCTTC. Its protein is CASSLTLLAGGSSEQFF.

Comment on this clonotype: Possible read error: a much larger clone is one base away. The DNA for the CDR3 is TGTGCCAGCAGCTTAATGGGCGACCACAATGAGCAGTTCTTC. It is translated as CASSLMGDHNEQFF. The chain combines TRBV7-2 with TRBJ2-1, with no clear D. Germline V CDR1 and CDR2: SGHTA, FQGNSA. CDR3 length equals 14 residues. The V end lost 2 bases, the J end lost 5 bases, and 10 bases lay between the germline ends.